Following are 5 T cell receptor beta chains from one sample sequenced in a study of cytomegalovirus exposure and HLA in healthy donors. The PCR ran on 60 Vbeta and 13 Jbeta primers. Profiling relied on immunoSEQ multiplex PCR, and the TCRdb table lists in-frame clones only, not all of them. The table records about 190,000 clones, roughly 77% of them present only once. The sample consisted of PBMCs. These receptors all come from a woman aged 45-59 years in good health and CMV-seronegative.

V and J are TRBV27 and TRBJ1-2, with 8 nucleotides matching TRBD1. Germline V gene data show CDR1 as MNHEY and CDR2 as SMNVEV (reference sequence). This CDR3 is 14 amino acids long. V lost 7 bases to trimming and J lost 6 bases; unmatched junction nucleotides: 10. The CDR3 reads CASTKPGGLDGYTF. Written as DNA, the CDR3 is TGTGCCAGCACCAAACCAGGGGGCTTAGATGGCTACACCTTC.

This chain uses TRBV7-9 with TRBJ1-6, with D hard to call. The V end was cut by 5 bases, the J end by 7 bases, with 15 bases between. Per the germline V gene, CDR1 is SEHNR and CDR2 is FQNEAQ (reference sequence). The CDR3 covers 15 residues. The CDR3 DNA reads as TGTGCCAGCAGCCCGGACCTCCCGGGGAATTCACCCCTCCACTTT. Protein: CASSPDLPGNSPLHF. The full variable domain, in which reference TRBV7-9 and TRBJ1-6 provide the parts outside the CDR3, is DTGVSQNPRHKITKRGQNVTFRCDPISEHNRLYWYRQTLGQGPEFLTYFQNEAQLEKSRLLSDRFSAERPKGSFSTLEIQRTEQGDSAMYLCASSPDLPGNSPLHFGNGTRLTVT.

A note on this clone: A junction boundary mismatches the germline segment, possibly from a read error. The J gene is TRBJ1-1, the V gene TRBV9; 7 nucleotides agree with TRBD1. Germline values: CDR1 SGDLS, CDR2 YYNGEE. The CDR3 is made up of 16 amino acids. Here the CDR3 reads CAGSHDREIMNTEAFF. The DNA of the CDR3 is TGTGCCGGCAGCCACGACAGGGAGATAATGAACACTGAAGCTTTCTTT.

The V and J genes are TRBV27 and TRBJ1-6, with 8 bases fitting TRBD1. Trimming took 0 bases from V and 9 from J; bases not matched to a gene: 4. Per germline, CDR1 MNHEY and CDR2 SMNVEV (reference sequence). There are 15 residues in the CDR3. The CDR3 sequence: CASSLSGTGFSPLHF. CDR3 DNA sequence: TGTGCCAGCAGTTTATCGGGGACAGGTTTTTCACCCCTCCACTTT.

The V and J genes are TRBV2 and TRBJ1-2, with D uncertain. Germline CDR1 is SNHLY and CDR2 is FYNNEI. V shed 6 bases and J shed 2 bases, with 10 bases lying between them. This CDR3 has 13 amino acids. CDR3 DNA: TGTGCCAGCAGCGATACACAAAACTATGGCTACACCTTC. Translation gives CASSDTQNYGYTF.